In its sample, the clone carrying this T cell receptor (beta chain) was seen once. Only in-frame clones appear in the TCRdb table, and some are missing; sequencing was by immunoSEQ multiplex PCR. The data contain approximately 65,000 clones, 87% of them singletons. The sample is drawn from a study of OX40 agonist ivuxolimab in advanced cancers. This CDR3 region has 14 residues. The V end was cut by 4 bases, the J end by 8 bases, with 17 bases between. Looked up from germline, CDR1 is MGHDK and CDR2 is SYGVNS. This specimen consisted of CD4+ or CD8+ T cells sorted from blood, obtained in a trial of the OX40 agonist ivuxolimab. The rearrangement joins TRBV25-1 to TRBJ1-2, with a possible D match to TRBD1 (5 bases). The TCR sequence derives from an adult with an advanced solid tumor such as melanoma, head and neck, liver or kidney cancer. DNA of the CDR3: TGTGCCAGCAGTGCCGCAGGGATTCAAGAAGGCTACACCTTC. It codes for CASSAAGIQEGYTF.